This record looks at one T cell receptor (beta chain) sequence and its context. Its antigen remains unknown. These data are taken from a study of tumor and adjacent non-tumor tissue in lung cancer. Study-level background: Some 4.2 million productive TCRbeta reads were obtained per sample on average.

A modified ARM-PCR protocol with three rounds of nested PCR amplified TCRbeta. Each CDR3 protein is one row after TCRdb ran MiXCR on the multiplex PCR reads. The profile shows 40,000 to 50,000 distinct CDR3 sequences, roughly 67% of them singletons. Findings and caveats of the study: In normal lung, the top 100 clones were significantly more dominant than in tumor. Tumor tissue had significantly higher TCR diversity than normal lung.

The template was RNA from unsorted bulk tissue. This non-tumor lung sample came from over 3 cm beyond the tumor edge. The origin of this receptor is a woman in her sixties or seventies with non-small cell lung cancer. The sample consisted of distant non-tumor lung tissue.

The CDR3 DNA reads TGCGCCAGCAGCATGGACGGAAATAATGAGCAGTTCTTC. Encoded protein: CASSMDGNNEQFF. V usage is TRBV10-1 and J usage is TRBJ2-1; D not certain. This CDR3 region has 13 residues. Germline V gives CDR1 WNHNN, CDR2 SYGVQD (reference sequence). Trimming left V 6 bases short and J 7 bases short, with 13 bases between.